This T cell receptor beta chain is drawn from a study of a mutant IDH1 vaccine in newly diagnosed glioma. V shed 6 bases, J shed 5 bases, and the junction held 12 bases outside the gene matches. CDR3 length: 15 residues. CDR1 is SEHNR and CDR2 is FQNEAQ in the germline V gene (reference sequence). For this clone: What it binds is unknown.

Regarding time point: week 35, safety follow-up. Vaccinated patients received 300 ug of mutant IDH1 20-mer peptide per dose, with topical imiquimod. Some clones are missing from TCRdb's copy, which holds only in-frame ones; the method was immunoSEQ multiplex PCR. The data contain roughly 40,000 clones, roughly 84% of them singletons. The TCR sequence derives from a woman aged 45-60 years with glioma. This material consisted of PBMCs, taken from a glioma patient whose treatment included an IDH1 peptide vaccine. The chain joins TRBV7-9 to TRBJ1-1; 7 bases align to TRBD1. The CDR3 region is CASRTHRGVRTEAFF. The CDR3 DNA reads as TGTGCCAGCAGGACTCACAGGGGAGTAAGAACTGAAGCTTTCTTT.